The 23 T cell receptor beta chains reported below all come from one sample, sequenced in a study of blood T cell repertoires in COVID-19. Sequenced by immunoSEQ multiplex PCR; TCRdb stores in-frame clones only, minus some. The sample includes around 270,000 clones, roughly 84% of them seen just once. Input material: peripheral blood. Receptors were obtained from a middle-aged woman who had recovered from COVID-19.

This rearrangement joins TRBV7-9 to TRBJ2-3, with 8 bases fitting TRBD2. Trimming took 10 bases from V and 0 from J; bases not matched to a gene: 3. The CDR3 consists of 13 residues. Germline CDR1 is SEHNR and CDR2 is FQNEAQ (reference sequence). The CDR3 protein is CATLAGSTDTQYF. The DNA of the CDR3 is TGTGCCACCTTAGCGGGGAGCACAGATACGCAGTATTTT.

The chain uses TRBV15 and TRBJ2-7, with TRBD1 identical over 8 bases. CDR3 length: 13 amino acids. CDR1 is LNHNV, CDR2 YYDKDF, per germline (reference sequence). Unmatched junction bases numbered 3, after V lost 1 base and J lost 7 bases. CDR3: CATSRGQGSEQYF. The CDR3 DNA is TGTGCCACCAGCAGAGGACAGGGGAGTGAGCAGTACTTC.

This clone was found once. J is TRBJ1-1 and V is TRBV5-1, with TRBD1 as a possible D gene (5 bases). CDR1 is SGHRS and CDR2 is YFSETQ in the germline V gene. V lost 0 bases and J lost 3, with 12 bases in between. The CDR3 contains 15 residues. In DNA form, the CDR3 reads TGCGCCAGCAGCTTGGGGGGACTGGCGGACACTGAAGCTTTCTTT. It is translated as CASSLGGLADTEAFF.

A word on this clone: Distinct nucleotide sequences in the sample also encode this CDR3. The chain combines TRBV7-2 with TRBJ1-2; D remains ambiguous. The CDR3 totals 14 residues. The germline CDR1 and CDR2 sequences are SGHTA and FQGNSA. The V end was cut by 1 base, the J end by 1 base, with 7 bases between. The CDR3 bases are TGTGCCAGCAGCTTAGACAGTGGTAACTATGGCTACACCTTC. This sequence encodes CASSLDSGNYGYTF.

This rearrangement joins TRBV6-5 to TRBJ1-4; D uncertain. The CDR3 contains 13 residues. Germline assignment: CDR1 MNHEY and CDR2 SVGAGI. The V gene lost 5 bases and the J gene lost 8 bases, with 12 bases spanning the gap. In nucleotides, the CDR3 is TGTGCCAGCAGTCCCGGCGGGGTGGAAAAACTGTTTTTT. The encoded protein is CASSPGGVEKLFF.

This chain links TRBV11-3 with TRBJ2-1; no clear D. Germline V gives CDR1 SGHNT, CDR2 YENEEA. Trimming took off 5 bases at V and 1 base at J, with 12 bases between the two ends. CDR3 length: 15 amino acids. CDR3 DNA: TGTGCCAGCAGCCTTAACCCCGGGTCCTACAATGAGCAGTTCTTC. Encoded protein: CASSLNPGSYNEQFF.

The chain joins TRBV6-5 to TRBJ2-7, with 8 bases lining up with TRBD1. CDR1 MNHEY and CDR2 SVGAGI come from the germline V gene. The CDR3 is made up of 14 amino acids. The trim removed 8 bases at V and 4 bases at J, leaving 10 bases unmatched. CDR3 sequence reads: CASFVPGGYYEQYF. CDR3 sequence (DNA): TGTGCCAGCTTTGTCCCAGGGGGCTATTACGAGCAGTACTTC.

The rearrangement links TRBV7-9 to TRBJ2-7; 7 nucleotides match TRBD1. Germline values: CDR1 SEHNR, CDR2 FQNEAQ (reference sequence). With V trimmed by 5 bases and J by 6 bases, 4 bases remained unmatched. CDR3 length: 12 amino acids. CDR3 sequence reads: CASSPGQLEQYF. CDR3 nucleotide sequence: TGTGCCAGCAGCCCGGGACAGCTCGAGCAGTACTTC.

The CDR3 is CASSEGVEQPQHF. In nucleotides, the CDR3 is TGTGCCAGTAGTGAGGGGGTGGAGCAGCCCCAGCATTTT. This rearrangement joins TRBV19 to TRBJ1-5, with D tentatively TRBD1 (6 bases). The CDR3 is made up of 13 amino acids. Germline CDR1 LNHDA, CDR2 SQIVND (reference sequence). V lost 5 bases, J lost 7 bases, and 12 bases lay in between.

The chain joins TRBV2 to TRBJ1-2; 8 bases match TRBD1. The length of the CDR3 is 14 residues. The germline CDR1 and CDR2 sequences are SNHLY and FYNNEI. V shed 2 bases and J 8 bases; nucleotides not matched to a gene: 7. As DNA, the CDR3 is TGTGCCAGCAGTGAACTTACGACAGGGGACGGCTACACCTTC. Its translation is CASSELTTGDGYTF.

The chain carries TRBV5-4 and TRBJ2-2; 8 bases match TRBD1. V lost 4 bases to trimming and J lost 5 bases; unmatched junction nucleotides: 16. The CDR3 loop spans 18 amino acids. The germline V gene has CDR1 SGHNT and CDR2 YYREEE (reference sequence). In DNA form, the CDR3 reads TGTGCCAGCAGCCCGTTGGCCGGACAGGGAAGTTTAACCGGGGAGCTGTTTTTT. Translating gives CASSPLAGQGSLTGELFF.

The DNA for the CDR3 is TGTGCCCGGCGGGAGCGGGGGGGCATTGAGCAGTTCTTC. Amino acid sequence: CARRERGGIEQFF. The chain couples TRBV30 to TRBJ2-1, with TRBD2 identical over 10 bases. V was clipped by 8 bases and J by 9 bases; unmatched bases: 10. The CDR3 totals 13 residues. CDR1 is GTSNPN and CDR2 is SVGIG in the germline V gene (reference sequence). Together with reference TRBV30 and TRBJ2-1, the CDR3 gives the full variable domain: SQTIHQWPATLVQPVGSPLSLECTVEGTSNPNLYWYRQAAGRGLQLLFYSVGIGQISSEVPQNLSASRPQDRQFILSSKKLLLSDSGFYLCARRERGGIEQFFGPGTRLTVL.

This chain uses TRBV6-4 with TRBJ1-6, with 7 positions matching TRBD1. The CDR3 is made up of 14 amino acids. Losses at the gene ends were 6 bases for V and 7 bases for J; bases not matched to a gene: 6. CDR1 and CDR2 from the germline V gene are MRHNA and SNTAGT. The CDR3 spells CASSQGTANSPLHF. CDR3 in DNA: TGTGCCAGCAGCCAGGGGACAGCCAATTCACCCCTCCACTTT.

Here the CDR3 DNA reads TGTGCCAGCAGTCCCCTGGACAGGGTTTTTGAAAAACTGTTTTTT. It translates to CASSPLDRVFEKLFF. The genes are TRBV28 and TRBJ1-4, with 8 positions matching TRBD1. This CDR3 spans 15 amino acids. V lost 5 bases, J lost 7 bases, and 9 bases stayed unmatched. Germline V gene data show CDR1 as MDHEN and CDR2 as SYDVKM.

The chain employs TRBV5-4 and TRBJ2-3; 11 bases line up with TRBD2. Trimming removed 2 bases from V and 0 bases from J; junction bases left unmatched: 5. The germline V gene has CDR1 SGHNT and CDR2 YYREEE (reference sequence). This CDR3 contains 17 residues. CDR3 coding DNA: TGTGCCAGCAGCTTTTTTCTAGCGGGGGGTAGCACAGATACGCAGTATTTT. It specifies CASSFFLAGGSTDTQYF.

This chain uses TRBV25-1 with TRBJ1-2, with TRBD1 matching 8 bases. Losses at the gene ends were 4 bases for V and 4 bases for J; bases not matched to a gene: 5. The CDR3 is made up of 14 amino acids. Germline-derived CDR1 and CDR2 are MGHDK and SYGVNS. This chain's CDR3 is CASSGGTGLYGYTF. In DNA form, the CDR3 reads TGTGCCAGCAGTGGTGGGACAGGCCTCTATGGCTACACCTTC.

The rearrangement links TRBV5-1 to TRBJ2-3; perhaps TRBD2 as D (6 bases). CDR1 and CDR2 from the germline V gene are SGHRS and YFSETQ. This CDR3 contains 13 residues. The germline V and J ends were trimmed by 10 bases and 1 base, with 13 bases remaining between them. The CDR3 reads CAPNGEGTDTQYF. In DNA form, the CDR3 reads TGCGCCCCAAACGGGGAGGGCACAGATACGCAGTATTTT.

The CDR3 DNA follows: TGTGCCAGCAGTGAGGGGAGCTACGAGCAGTACTTC. It translates to CASSEGSYEQYF. J is TRBJ2-7 and V is TRBV2; perhaps TRBD2 as D (5 bases). Germline values: CDR1 SNHLY, CDR2 FYNNEI. V was clipped by 3 bases and J by 3 bases, with 6 bases between them. This CDR3 has 12 residues.

The chain carries TRBV7-9 and TRBJ2-1; possible D gene TRBD2, 5 bases. This CDR3 has 14 residues. The V end was cut by 4 bases, the J end by 4 bases, with 11 bases between. Germline V lookup: CDR1 SEHNR, CDR2 FQNEAQ (reference sequence). CDR3 nucleotide sequence: TGTGCCAGCAGCTGGACTTGGGTTTACAATGAGCAGTTCTTC. This sequence encodes CASSWTWVYNEQFF.

CDR3 sequence reads: CASTRNTEAFF. As DNA, the CDR3 is TGTGCCAGCACCAGGAACACTGAAGCTTTCTTT. This chain uses TRBV12-3 or TRBV12-4 with TRBJ1-1; no definite D call. The CDR3 extends over 11 amino acids. V dropped 7 bases and J dropped 1 base, with 4 bases sitting between them.

This clone was counted between two and nine times. The V and J genes are TRBV19 and TRBJ1-6; TRBD1 aligns across 10 bases. CDR3 size: 17 residues. The J segment lost 7 bases and the V segment lost 3 bases, leaving 9 bases of the junction unmatched. Germline CDR1 is LNHDA and CDR2 is SQIVND (reference sequence). CDR3 nucleotide sequence: TGTGCCAGTAGTATCCGGACAGGGGGATGGAGGAATTCACCCCTCCACTTT. This gives the protein CASSIRTGGWRNSPLHF.

This clone was observed a few times. The rearrangement uses TRBV7-2 and TRBJ2-2, with TRBD1 as a possible D gene (6 bases). V was cut by 6 bases and J by 5 bases, with 13 bases left in between. CDR1 is SGHTA and CDR2 is FQGNSA in the germline V gene. The CDR3 runs 14 residues. CDR3 protein: CASSTQGWTGELFF. The CDR3 region has the DNA TGTGCCAGCAGTACCCAGGGGTGGACCGGGGAGCTGTTTTTT.

J is TRBJ2-2 and V is TRBV9, with D perhaps TRBD1 (5 bases). Between the trimmed V and J ends, which lost 4 bases and 10 bases, there was a span of 14 bases. Germline loops: CDR1 SGDLS, CDR2 YYNGEE. CDR3 length: 13 amino acids. CDR3 sequence reads: CASSPRQFQELFF. The CDR3 nucleotides read TGTGCCAGCAGCCCCAGACAGTTTCAGGAGCTGTTTTTT.